These 30 T cell receptor beta chains share one sample of origin, sequenced in a study of cytomegalovirus exposure and HLA in healthy donors. The PCR had 60 Vbeta and 13 Jbeta primers. Sequenced by immunoSEQ multiplex PCR; TCRdb stores in-frame clones only, minus some. The sample consists of some 120,000 clones, about 85% of them appearing once. The sample taken for sequencing was PBMCs. These receptors came from a woman in her twenties or thirties in good health and CMV-seropositive.

This clone has a handful of counts. The chain couples TRBV9 to TRBJ2-7; 8 bases line up with TRBD1. Germline assignment: CDR1 SGDLS and CDR2 YYNGEE. Trimming took 3 bases from V and 3 from J; bases not matched to a gene: 8. The CDR3 sequence is 15 residues long. The CDR3 reads CASSDTGTGVYEQYF. The CDR3 coding sequence is TGTGCCAGCAGCGACACCGGGACAGGAGTCTACGAGCAGTACTTC.

V is TRBV18 and J is TRBJ2-7; 7 bases are a match to TRBD1. Germline CDR1 is KGHSH and CDR2 is LQKENI. The V gene end was trimmed by 0 bases and the J gene end by 5 bases; junction bases not matched to a gene: 1. CDR3 size: 13 residues. The CDR3 is CASSPPTGNEQYF. CDR3 bases: TGTGCCAGCTCACCACCGACAGGGAACGAGCAGTACTTC. The entire variable domain, with the rest obtained from reference TRBV18 and TRBJ2-7, is as follows: NAGVMQNPRHLVRRRGQEARLRCSPMKGHSHVYWYRQLPEEGLKFMVYLQKENIIDESGMPKERFSAEFPKEGPSILRIQQVVRGDSAAYFCASSPPTGNEQYFGPGTRLTVT.

The chain uses TRBV19 and TRBJ2-7; 9 nucleotides align to TRBD1. The V gene end was trimmed by 3 bases and the J gene end by 5 bases; junction bases not matched to a gene: 2. The CDR3 consists of 13 residues. The germline gives CDR1 LNHDA, CDR2 SQIVND (reference sequence). CDR3 protein: CASSMTGGDEQYF. In DNA, the CDR3 is TGTGCCAGTAGTATGACAGGGGGTGACGAGCAGTACTTC.

A note on this clone: At one of its ends the junction is not consistent with the germline gene, which may arise from a read error. CDR3 region: CASSEGVGGTRDF. The CDR3 bases are TGTGCCAGCAGTGAGGGTGTGGGGGGGACACGGGACTTC. The chain couples TRBV6-5 to TRBJ2-7; weak D call: TRBD2 (7 bases). Germline V gene lookup returns CDR1 MNHEY and CDR2 SVGAGI. This CDR3 has 13 amino acids.

This clone was seen once. CDR3 in amino acids: CASRNYSEQFF. For the CDR3, the DNA is TGCGCCAGCAGAAACTACTCTGAGCAGTTCTTC. The chain is built from TRBV5-1 and TRBJ2-1, with D unclear. Trimming left V 5 bases short and J 9 bases short, with 9 bases between. The CDR3 has 11 residues. Germline CDR1 SGHRS, CDR2 YFSETQ.

This chain uses TRBV9 with TRBJ1-2, with TRBD1 matching over 10 bases. J was trimmed by 5 bases and V by 7 bases; bases with no gene match: 8. The CDR3 extends over 14 amino acids. Germline CDR1 is SGDLS and CDR2 is YYNGEE. CDR3 bases: TGTGCCAGCGCCCGACAGGGGGCGGAATATGGCTACACCTTC. Residues: CASARQGAEYGYTF.

The V gene is TRBV7-9, the J gene TRBJ1-6, with a weak D call TRBD1 (5 bases). V lost 5 bases to trimming and J lost 0 bases, with 11 bases between them. Germline V lookup: CDR1 SEHNR, CDR2 FQNEAQ (reference sequence). CDR3 size: 16 residues. CDR3 bases: TGTGCCAGCAGCCTAGGGGCAACCTCCTATAATTCACCCCTCCACTTT. Encoded protein: CASSLGATSYNSPLHF.

This clone is a singleton in its sample. The rearrangement joins TRBV4-1 to TRBJ2-1, with 7 bases matching TRBD1. The CDR3 is 15 amino acids. Germline V gene data show CDR1 as MGHRA and CDR2 as YSYEKL. Unmatched junction bases numbered 5, after V lost 2 bases and J lost 4 bases. The CDR3 DNA is TGCGCCAGCAGCCAACCGGACAGGATTTACAATGAGCAGTTCTTC. Protein sequence: CASSQPDRIYNEQFF.

As regards this clone: Other DNA sequences in the sample encode the same CDR3. The V call is TRBV18, the J call TRBJ1-5, with 7 bases aligning to TRBD1. The germline V gene has CDR1 KGHSH and CDR2 LQKENI. V lost 3 bases to trimming and J lost 7 bases; unmatched junction nucleotides: 3. The CDR3 runs to 13 residues. As DNA, the CDR3 is TGTGCCAGCTCACCTACAGGGGACCAGCCCCAGCATTTT. This translates into CASSPTGDQPQHF.

The V and J genes are TRBV6-5 and TRBJ1-5; TRBD1 agrees at 7 bases. J lost 2 bases, V lost 6 bases, and 4 bases had no gene match. Germline CDR1 is MNHEY and CDR2 is SVGAGI. This CDR3 is built from 14 residues. CDR3 DNA sequence: TGTGCCAGCAGCCGCGGACAGGGCAATCAGCCCCAGCATTTT. Amino acid sequence: CASSRGQGNQPQHF.

In its sample, this clone was seen once. The chain has TRBV2 and TRBJ1-1; TRBD1 might be the D (6 bases). The CDR3 runs 15 residues. The V gene lost 7 bases and the J gene lost 0 bases, with 15 bases spanning the gap. Germline V gene lookup returns CDR1 SNHLY and CDR2 FYNNEI. CDR3 sequence (DNA): TGTGCCAGCATGCTGGACAGCTATATGAACACTGAAGCTTTCTTT. Protein: CASMLDSYMNTEAFF.

The rearrangement joins TRBV18 to TRBJ1-2; 7 bases agree with TRBD1. The junction had 8 bases not matched to a gene; V was cut back by 2 bases and J by 8 bases. In germline, CDR1 is KGHSH, CDR2 LQKENI. The CDR3 is 14 residues long. CDR3 bases: TGTGCCAGCTCACCAACACAGGGGATACAGGGCTACACCTTC. Encoded protein: CASSPTQGIQGYTF.

The chain combines TRBV7-9 with TRBJ1-2; TRBD1 matches 7 bases. The CDR3 contains 14 residues. The germline CDR1 and CDR2 sequences are SEHNR and FQNEAQ (reference sequence). Losses at the gene ends were 4 bases for V and 8 bases for J; bases not matched to a gene: 10. CDR3: CASSSSDRERGYTF. The CDR3 DNA reads TGTGCCAGCAGCTCCTCCGACAGGGAAAGGGGCTACACCTTC.

This clone was counted a few times. CDR3: CASSYKGADDEQYF. As DNA, the CDR3 is TGTGCCAGCAGTTACAAAGGGGCTGACGACGAGCAGTACTTC. This chain links TRBV6-5 with TRBJ2-7; D might be TRBD1 (5 bases). Germline values: CDR1 MNHEY, CDR2 SVGAGI. This CDR3 region has 14 residues. The V gene lost 2 bases and the J gene lost 5 bases, with 13 bases spanning the gap.

The gene calls are TRBV10-3 and TRBJ1-2, with 7 bases that match TRBD1. This CDR3 region has 14 residues. Germline V gives CDR1 ENHRY, CDR2 SYGVKD. Trimming took 2 bases from V and 4 from J; bases not matched to a gene: 4. CDR3 nucleotide sequence: TGTGCCATCAGTGAGGGGGGACAGTTCTATGGCTACACCTTC. Residues: CAISEGGQFYGYTF.

This sequence joins TRBV11-3 and TRBJ1-3; 8 nucleotides align to TRBD1. There are 17 residues in the CDR3. Germline CDR1 is SGHNT and CDR2 is YENEEA. The J segment lost 0 bases and the V segment lost 5 bases, leaving 9 bases of the junction unmatched. The CDR3 nucleotides read TGTGCCAGCAGCAACTCCGGGACAGGACACTCTGGAAACACCATATATTTT. The encoded protein is CASSNSGTGHSGNTIYF.

The V call is TRBV5-1, the J call TRBJ2-1, with a tentative D call TRBD2 (6 bases). The germline CDR1 and CDR2 sequences are SGHRS and YFSETQ. V lost 3 bases and J lost 5, with 15 bases in between. The CDR3 contains 15 residues. The CDR3 DNA reads TGCGCCAGCAGCTGGAGGGAGCCGGCGGACAATGAGCAGTTCTTC. Translated, it gives CASSWREPADNEQFF.

This sequence joins TRBV30 and TRBJ1-4; 8 bases match TRBD1. The CDR3 sequence is 13 residues long. V was pared by 5 bases and J by 3 bases, with 2 bases of the junction left unmatched. The germline CDR1 and CDR2 sequences are GTSNPN and SVGIG (reference sequence). The CDR3 region is CAWAGQANEKLFF. CDR3 nucleotides: TGTGCCTGGGCGGGACAGGCTAATGAAAAACTGTTTTTT.

The chain links TRBV2 to TRBJ1-6; 7 positions match TRBD1. The CDR3 length is 12 residues. Germline trimming cut 8 bases from V and 7 bases from J; bases unmatched to any gene: 2. Germline CDR1 reads SNHLY; CDR2 reads FYNNEI. The DNA of the CDR3 is TGTGCCAGCGAGACAGGGAATTCACCCCTCCACTTT. The encoded protein is CASETGNSPLHF. The full variable domain, with the rest looked up from reference TRBV2 and TRBJ1-6, is EPEVTQTPSHQVTQMGQEVILRCVPISNHLYFYWYRQILGQKVEFLVSFYNNEISEKSEIFDDQFSVERPDGSNFTLKIRSTKLEDSAMYFCASETGNSPLHFGNGTRLTVT.

The chain is built from TRBV7-3 and TRBJ1-6; D might be TRBD1 (5 bases). Germline CDR1 SGHTA, CDR2 FQGTGA. The length of the CDR3 is 13 residues. V lost 5 bases to trimming and J lost 7 bases, with 9 bases between them. The CDR3 sequence: CASSVDRNSPLHF. For the CDR3, the DNA is TGTGCCAGCAGCGTAGACAGAAATTCACCCCTCCACTTT.

DNA of the CDR3: TGTGCCAGCAGCGTAACTAGCGGGAAATACAATGAGCAGTTCTTC. The encoded protein is CASSVTSGKYNEQFF. The chain couples TRBV9 to TRBJ2-1; TRBD2 matches 10 bases. In germline, CDR1 is SGDLS, CDR2 YYNGEE. Germline trimming cut 1 base from V and 4 bases from J; bases unmatched to any gene: 2. CDR3 length: 15 residues.

CDR3 amino acids: CASSWDRSSGNTIYF. Written as DNA, the CDR3 is TGTGCCAGCAGCTGGGACAGGAGCTCTGGAAACACCATATATTTT. The rearrangement uses TRBV7-9 and TRBJ1-3; 8 nucleotides agree with TRBD1. CDR1 SEHNR and CDR2 FQNEAQ come from the germline V gene (reference sequence). V was clipped by 4 bases and J by 0 bases; unmatched bases: 2. This CDR3 is 15 amino acids long. Looking up the rest from reference TRBV7-9 and TRBJ1-3 gives the full variable domain: DTGVSQNPRHKITKRGQNVTFRCDPISEHNRLYWYRQTLGQGPEFLTYFQNEAQLEKSRLLSDRFSAERPKGSFSTLEIQRTEQGDSAMYLCASSWDRSSGNTIYFGEGSWLTVV.

V usage is TRBV5-1 and J usage is TRBJ1-2; 7 bases map to TRBD1. V lost 0 bases and J lost 3; bases outside the gene matches: 5. The V gene's germline CDR1 is SGHRS and CDR2 YFSETQ. The CDR3 covers 15 residues. This CDR3 is CASSLAGTADYGYTF. The DNA of the CDR3 is TGCGCCAGCAGCTTGGCCGGGACAGCGGACTATGGCTACACCTTC. Variable domain in full (rest from reference TRBV5-1 and TRBJ1-2): KAGVTQTPRYLIKTRGQQVTLSCSPISGHRSVSWYQQTPGQGLQFLFEYFSETQRNKGNFPGRFSGRQFSNSRSEMNVSTLELGDSALYLCASSLAGTADYGYTFGSGTRLTVV.

The J gene is TRBJ1-1, the V gene TRBV27, with 10 bases that match TRBD1. Germline-derived CDR1 and CDR2 are MNHEY and SMNVEV (reference sequence). This CDR3 is 14 amino acids long. The V gene end was trimmed by 0 bases and the J gene end by 10 bases; junction bases not matched to a gene: 5. The CDR3 spells CASSLSRGQGRAFF. For the CDR3, the DNA is TGTGCCAGCAGTTTATCGAGGGGACAGGGGAGAGCTTTCTTT.

The DNA for the CDR3 is TGTGCCAGCAGCCCCAGCGCTGGAAACACCATATATTTT. Amino acid sequence: CASSPSAGNTIYF. The chain is built from TRBV9 and TRBJ1-3; D not certain. The CDR3 has 13 residues. V lost 4 bases to trimming and J lost 2 bases, with 7 bases between them. The germline V gene has CDR1 SGDLS and CDR2 YYNGEE.

This clone occurred once. The chain joins TRBV19 to TRBJ2-2; tentative D call: TRBD1 (6 bases). Per germline, CDR1 LNHDA and CDR2 SQIVND (reference sequence). This CDR3 comprises 15 residues. The ends were cut back, 6 bases at V and 2 bases at J, with 13 bases in the middle. CDR3 loop: CASRHRTANTGELFF. CDR3 nucleotides: TGTGCCAGTAGGCACAGGACAGCTAACACCGGGGAGCTGTTTTTT.

The J gene is TRBJ2-3, the V gene TRBV9, with 10 bases that match TRBD2. Losses at the gene ends were 0 bases for V and 7 bases for J; bases not matched to a gene: 8. In germline, CDR1 is SGDLS, CDR2 YYNGEE. This CDR3 is built from 16 residues. This CDR3 reads CASSVEAGGPTNTQYF. The CDR3 nucleotides are TGTGCCAGCAGCGTAGAAGCGGGGGGGCCGACAAATACGCAGTATTTT.

CDR3 DNA sequence: TGTGCCAGCAGAACCACAGGGGGCGGTCGGCCCCAGCATTTT. Protein sequence: CASRTTGGGRPQHF. The chain combines TRBV2 with TRBJ1-5; 9 bases are a match to TRBD1. The germline V gene has CDR1 SNHLY and CDR2 FYNNEI. The CDR3 is made up of 14 amino acids. The V gene end was trimmed by 6 bases and the J gene end by 9 bases; junction bases not matched to a gene: 9.

The rearrangement links TRBV5-1 to TRBJ2-3; D uncertain. Germline CDR1 reads SGHRS; CDR2 reads YFSETQ. This CDR3 spans 14 amino acids. Deletions cut 6 bases from V and 0 bases from J, with 11 bases between. The CDR3 coding sequence is TGCGCCAGCACACCCGGAGCTAGCACAGATACGCAGTATTTT. It encodes CASTPGASTDTQYF.

The rearrangement joins TRBV9 to TRBJ2-1; 10 bases agree with TRBD2. The CDR3 extends over 15 amino acids. V shed 2 bases, J shed 2 bases, and the junction held 1 base outside the gene matches. Per the germline V gene, CDR1 is SGDLS and CDR2 is YYNGEE. CDR3 residues: CASSVLAGAYNEQFF. CDR3 DNA sequence: TGTGCCAGCAGCGTGCTAGCGGGGGCCTACAATGAGCAGTTCTTC. Full variable domain (missing parts from reference TRBV9 and TRBJ2-1): DSGVTQTPKHLITATGQRVTLRCSPRSGDLSVYWYQQSLDQGLQFLIQYYNGEERAKGNILERFSAQQFPDLHSELNLSSLELGDSALYFCASSVLAGAYNEQFFGPGTRLTVL.